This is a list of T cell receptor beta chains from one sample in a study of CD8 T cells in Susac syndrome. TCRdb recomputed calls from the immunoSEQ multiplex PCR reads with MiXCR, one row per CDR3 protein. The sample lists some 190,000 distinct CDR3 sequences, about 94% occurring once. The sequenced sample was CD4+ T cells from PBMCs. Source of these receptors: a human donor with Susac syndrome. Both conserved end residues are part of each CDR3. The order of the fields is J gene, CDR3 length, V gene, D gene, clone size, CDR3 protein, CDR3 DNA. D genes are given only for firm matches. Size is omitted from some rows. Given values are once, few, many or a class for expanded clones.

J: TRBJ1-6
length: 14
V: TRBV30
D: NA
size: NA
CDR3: CAWTRDSYNSPLHF
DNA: TGTGCCTGGACCAGGGACTCCTATAATTCACCCCTCCACTTT

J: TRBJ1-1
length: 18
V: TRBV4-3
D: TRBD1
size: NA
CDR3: CASSQDLNRGLLHTEAFF
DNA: TGCGCCAGCAGCCAAGATCTTAACAGGGGGCTCCTACACACTGAAGCTTTCTTT

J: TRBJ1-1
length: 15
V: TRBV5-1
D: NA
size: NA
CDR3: CASNPVGGMNTEAFF
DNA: TGCGCCAGCAACCCCGTCGGTGGGATGAACACTGAAGCTTTCTTT

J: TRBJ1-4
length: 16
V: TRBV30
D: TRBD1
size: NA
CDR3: CAFKQGVDSHNEKLFF
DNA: TGTGCCTTTAAACAGGGGGTAGACAGCCATAATGAAAAACTGTTTTTT

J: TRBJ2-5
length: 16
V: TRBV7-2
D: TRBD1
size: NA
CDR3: CASSLGTGRGQETQYF
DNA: TGTGCCAGCAGCTTAGGGACAGGGAGAGGGCAAGAGACCCAGTACTTC

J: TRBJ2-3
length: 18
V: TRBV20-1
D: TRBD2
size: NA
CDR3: CSARGRLAGGTSTDTQYF
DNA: TGCAGTGCTAGAGGGCGGCTAGCGGGGGGTACTAGCACAGATACGCAGTATTTT

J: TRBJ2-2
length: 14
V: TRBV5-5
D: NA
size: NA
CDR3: CASSFNREPGELFF
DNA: TGTGCCAGCAGCTTTAACAGGGAGCCCGGGGAGCTGTTTTTT

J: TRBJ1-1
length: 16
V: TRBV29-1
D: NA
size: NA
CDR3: CSVRGDTVRANTEAFF
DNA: TGCAGCGTTAGGGGGGACACAGTCCGGGCCAACACTGAAGCTTTCTTT

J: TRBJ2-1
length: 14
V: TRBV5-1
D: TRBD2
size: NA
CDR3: CASSRSGAYNEQFF
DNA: TGCGCCAGCAGCCGTAGCGGGGCTTACAATGAGCAGTTCTTC

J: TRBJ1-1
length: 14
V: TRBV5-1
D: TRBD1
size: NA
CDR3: CASSRTGDNTEAFF
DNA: TGCGCCAGCAGCCGGACAGGCGACAACACTGAAGCTTTCTTT

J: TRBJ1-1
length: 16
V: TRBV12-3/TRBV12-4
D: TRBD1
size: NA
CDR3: CASSRSSGTGRTEAFF
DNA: TGTGCCAGCAGTCGTTCCTCCGGGACAGGGAGGACTGAAGCTTTCTTT

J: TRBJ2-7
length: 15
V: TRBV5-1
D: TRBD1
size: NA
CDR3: CASSPLQGAQYEQYF
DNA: TGCGCCAGCAGCCCCTTACAGGGGGCGCAGTACGAGCAGTACTTC

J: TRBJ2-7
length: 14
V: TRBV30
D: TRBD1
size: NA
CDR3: CAWSPDRWSYEQYF
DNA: TGTGCCTGGAGTCCGGACAGGTGGTCCTACGAGCAGTACTTC

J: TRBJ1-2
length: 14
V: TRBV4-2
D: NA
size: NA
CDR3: CASSQELREEGYTF
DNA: TGTGCCAGCAGCCAAGAGTTGAGAGAGGAAGGCTACACCTTC

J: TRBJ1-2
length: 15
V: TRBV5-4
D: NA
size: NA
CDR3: CASSLNGGRNYGYTF
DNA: TGTGCCAGCAGCTTGAACGGGGGACGGAACTATGGCTACACCTTC

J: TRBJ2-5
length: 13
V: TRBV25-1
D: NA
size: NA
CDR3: CASSGDGQETQYF
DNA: TGTGCCAGCAGTGGGGACGGGCAAGAGACCCAGTACTTC

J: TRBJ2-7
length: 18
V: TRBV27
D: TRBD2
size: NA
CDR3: CASSERTGTSGHSYEQYF
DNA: TGTGCCAGCAGTGAACGAACCGGGACTAGCGGGCACTCCTACGAGCAGTACTTC

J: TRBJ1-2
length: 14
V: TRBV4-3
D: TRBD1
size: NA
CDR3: CASRLDRGGGGYTF
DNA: TGCGCCAGCAGGCTAGACAGGGGAGGAGGCGGCTACACCTTC

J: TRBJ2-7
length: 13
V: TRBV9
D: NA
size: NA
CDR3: CASSQMSLGEQYF
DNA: TGTGCCAGCAGCCAAATGTCCCTGGGCGAGCAGTACTTC

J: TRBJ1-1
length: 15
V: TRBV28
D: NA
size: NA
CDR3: CASSPPWGGNTEAFF
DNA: TGTGCCAGCAGCCCCCCTTGGGGGGGGAACACTGAAGCTTTCTTT

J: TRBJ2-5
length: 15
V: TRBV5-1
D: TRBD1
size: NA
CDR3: CASSLQTGTQETQYF
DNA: TGCGCCAGCAGCTTACAGACAGGGACCCAAGAGACCCAGTACTTC

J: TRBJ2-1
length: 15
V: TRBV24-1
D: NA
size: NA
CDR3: CATSDLSVANNEQFF
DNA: TGTGCCACCAGTGATTTGAGTGTGGCCAACAATGAGCAGTTCTTC

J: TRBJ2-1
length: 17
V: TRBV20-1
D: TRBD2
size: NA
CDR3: CSARGASGARTYNEQFF
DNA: TGCAGTGCTAGGGGGGCTAGCGGGGCCCGAACCTACAATGAGCAGTTCTTC

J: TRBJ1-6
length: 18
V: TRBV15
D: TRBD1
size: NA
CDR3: CATSRGPAWGTGGSPLHF
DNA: TGTGCCACCAGCAGAGGACCCGCCTGGGGGACAGGGGGTTCACCCCTCCACTTT

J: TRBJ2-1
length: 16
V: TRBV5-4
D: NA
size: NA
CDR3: CASSLGGRGSYNEQFF
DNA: TGTGCCAGCAGCTTAGGTGGCAGGGGATCCTACAATGAGCAGTTCTTC

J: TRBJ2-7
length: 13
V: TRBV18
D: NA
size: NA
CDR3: CASSPQQGGEQYF
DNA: TGTGCCAGCTCACCTCAGCAGGGGGGAGAGCAGTACTTC

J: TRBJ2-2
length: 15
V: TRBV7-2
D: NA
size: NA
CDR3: CASRPAGGNTGELFF
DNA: TGTGCCAGCAGGCCCGCAGGAGGGAACACCGGGGAGCTGTTTTTT

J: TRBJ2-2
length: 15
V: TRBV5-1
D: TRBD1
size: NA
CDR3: CASSSGQGLTGELFF
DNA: TGCGCCAGCAGCTCGGGACAGGGCCTCACCGGGGAGCTGTTTTTT

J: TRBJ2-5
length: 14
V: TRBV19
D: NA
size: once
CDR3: CATSGGRPGETQYF
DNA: TGTGCCACCTCGGGTGGGCGGCCGGGAGAGACCCAGTACTTC

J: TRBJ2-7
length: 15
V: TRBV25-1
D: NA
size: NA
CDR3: CASSDPQGPSYEQYF
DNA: TGTGCCAGCAGTGACCCACAGGGCCCCAGCTACGAGCAGTACTTC

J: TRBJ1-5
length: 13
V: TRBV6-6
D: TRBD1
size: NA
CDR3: CASSGQGSQPQHF
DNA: TGTGCCAGCAGTGGACAGGGGAGTCAGCCCCAGCATTTT

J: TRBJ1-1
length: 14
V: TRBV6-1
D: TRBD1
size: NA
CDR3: CASSWGQLNTEAFF
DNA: TGTGCCAGCAGTTGGGGACAGCTGAACACTGAAGCTTTCTTT

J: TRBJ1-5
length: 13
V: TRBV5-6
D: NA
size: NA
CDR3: CASSLAPNQPQHF
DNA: TGTGCCAGCAGCTTGGCCCCCAATCAGCCCCAGCATTTT

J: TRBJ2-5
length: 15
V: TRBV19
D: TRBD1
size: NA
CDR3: CASSKTGLFQETQYF
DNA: TGTGCCAGTAGTAAGACAGGGCTCTTCCAAGAGACCCAGTACTTC

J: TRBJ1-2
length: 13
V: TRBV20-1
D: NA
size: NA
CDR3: CSARTGQTYGYTF
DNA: TGCAGTGCTAGGACAGGACAGACGTATGGCTACACCTTC

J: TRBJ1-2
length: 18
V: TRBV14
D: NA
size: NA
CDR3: CASSHTGAGRLLVYGYTF
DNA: TGTGCCAGCAGCCATACGGGGGCAGGACGTCTCTTGGTCTATGGCTACACCTTC

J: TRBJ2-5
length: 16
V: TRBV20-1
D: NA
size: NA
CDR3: CSASDGASPIRETQYF
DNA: TGCAGTGCTAGTGACGGGGCTTCACCAATCCGAGAGACCCAGTACTTC